The rows below give T cell receptor beta chains drawn from one sample of a study of OX40 agonist ivuxolimab in advanced cancers. Produced via immunoSEQ multiplex PCR; TCRdb's table is partial and in-frame only. The table lists 55,000 to 70,000 clones, about 85% of them singletons. This material consisted of CD4+ or CD8+ T cells sorted from blood, taken in a trial of the OX40 agonist ivuxolimab. These receptors originate from an adult with an advanced solid tumor such as melanoma, head and neck, liver or kidney cancer. Both conserved end residues are part of each CDR3.

J gene: TRBJ2-3
V gene: TRBV6-1
CDR3 protein: CAGSTYTDTQYF

J gene: TRBJ2-3
V gene: TRBV6-4
CDR3 protein: CASSPTSGSTDTQYF

J gene: TRBJ2-7
V gene: TRBV28
CDR3 protein: CASSWYGYYEQYF

J gene: TRBJ2-2
V gene: TRBV18
CDR3 protein: CASSRTGINTGELFF

J gene: TRBJ2-7
V gene: TRBV27
CDR3 protein: CASSLGLDYEQYF

J gene: TRBJ2-7
V gene: TRBV27
CDR3 protein: CASSPWTGTYEQYF

J gene: TRBJ1-4
V gene: TRBV28
CDR3 protein: CASESGDRGLEKLFF

J gene: TRBJ1-5
V gene: TRBV2
CDR3 protein: CASSGPLREKPQHF

J gene: TRBJ1-2
V gene: TRBV4-1
CDR3 protein: CASSQDPGANYGYTF

J gene: TRBJ2-7
V gene: TRBV28
CDR3 protein: CASSRIGTGQYEQYF

J gene: TRBJ1-3
V gene: TRBV13
CDR3 protein: CASSLARGVVGNTIYF

J gene: TRBJ1-1
V gene: TRBV6-1
CDR3 protein: CASSEWVTEAFF

J gene: TRBJ2-1
V gene: TRBV9
CDR3 protein: CASSAGTSGRTTYNEQFF

J gene: TRBJ2-1
V gene: TRBV11-2
CDR3 protein: CASSDGTSSDEQFF

J gene: TRBJ2-7
V gene: TRBV7-2
CDR3 protein: CASSPSGGYEQYF

J gene: TRBJ2-1
V gene: TRBV5-1
CDR3 protein: CASSLVGAGNEQFF

J gene: TRBJ1-4
V gene: TRBV7-3
CDR3 protein: CASSRTGTGPEKLFF

J gene: TRBJ2-4
V gene: TRBV7-9
CDR3 protein: CASSLPTHENIQYF

J gene: TRBJ2-6
V gene: TRBV28
CDR3 protein: CASSLSGLGANVLTF

J gene: TRBJ2-5
V gene: TRBV7-9
CDR3 protein: CASSSQVSWRHQETQYF

J gene: TRBJ2-3
V gene: TRBV28
CDR3 protein: CASRPQGAADTQYF

J gene: TRBJ2-3
V gene: TRBV27
CDR3 protein: CASTYRGPSVDTQYF

J gene: TRBJ2-7
V gene: TRBV19
CDR3 protein: CASSRHPGLAGPTTYEQYF

J gene: TRBJ2-3
V gene: TRBV30
CDR3 protein: CAYGYGGTDTQYF

J gene: TRBJ2-4
V gene: TRBV6-6
CDR3 protein: CASSYSRGLAKNIQYF

J gene: TRBJ2-3
V gene: TRBV11-2
CDR3 protein: CASNMGLAGVDTQYF

J gene: TRBJ2-7
V gene: TRBV11-3
CDR3 protein: CASSPQGPSYEQYF